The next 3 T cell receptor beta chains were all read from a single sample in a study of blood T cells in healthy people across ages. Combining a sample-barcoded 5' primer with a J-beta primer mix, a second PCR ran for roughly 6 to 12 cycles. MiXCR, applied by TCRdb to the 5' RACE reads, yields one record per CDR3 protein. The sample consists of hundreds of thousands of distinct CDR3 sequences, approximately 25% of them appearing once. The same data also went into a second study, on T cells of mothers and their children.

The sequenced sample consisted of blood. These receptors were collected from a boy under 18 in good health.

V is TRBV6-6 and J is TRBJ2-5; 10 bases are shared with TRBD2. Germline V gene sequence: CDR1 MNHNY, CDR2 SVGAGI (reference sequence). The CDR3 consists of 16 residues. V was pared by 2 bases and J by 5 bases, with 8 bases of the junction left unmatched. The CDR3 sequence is CASSYPPSGSWETQYF. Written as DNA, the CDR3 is TGTGCCAGCAGTTACCCTCCTAGCGGGAGTTGGGAGACCCAGTACTTC.

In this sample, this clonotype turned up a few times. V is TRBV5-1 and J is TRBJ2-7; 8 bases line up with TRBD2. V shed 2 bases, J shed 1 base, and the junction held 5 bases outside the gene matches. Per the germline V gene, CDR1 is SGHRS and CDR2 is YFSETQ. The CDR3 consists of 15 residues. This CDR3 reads CASSFMREASYEQYF. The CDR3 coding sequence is TGCGCCAGCAGCTTCATGCGGGAGGCGTCCTACGAGCAGTACTTC.

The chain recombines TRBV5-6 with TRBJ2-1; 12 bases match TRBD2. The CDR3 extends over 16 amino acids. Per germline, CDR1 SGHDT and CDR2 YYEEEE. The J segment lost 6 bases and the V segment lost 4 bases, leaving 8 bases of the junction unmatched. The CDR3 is CASSPTGLAGTNEQFF. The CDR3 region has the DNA TGTGCCAGCAGCCCCACCGGACTAGCGGGGACCAATGAGCAGTTCTTC.